This T cell receptor beta chain was sequenced in a study of blood T cell repertoires in COVID-19. The germline V gene has CDR1 SGHVS and CDR2 FQNEAQ. The CDR3 is 13 amino acids. J gave up 8 bases and V 5 bases, and 6 bases lay outside the gene matches. Only in-frame clones appear in the TCRdb table, and some are missing; sequencing was by immunoSEQ multiplex PCR. The sample records more than 400,000 clones, about nine tenths being singletons. Sequenced input: PBMCs or T cells enriched from blood (not recorded which). This sequence was found in a woman aged 18-30 years who had recovered from COVID-19. This rearrangement joins TRBV7-8 to TRBJ1-2; 9 bases fit TRBD1. As DNA, the CDR3 is TGTGCCAGCAGCCCACAGGGGGCGGGAGGCTACACCTTC. Amino acids: CASSPQGAGGYTF.